Listed here are 5 T cell receptor beta chains from one sample, sequenced in a study of shared clonotypes between healthy human individuals. Sequencing was performed with immunoSEQ multiplex PCR; in TCRdb, only in-frame clones are kept and a portion is missing. The table includes 2 million to 3 million clones, 93% detected once. Specimen: naive CD4+ T cells from PBMCs. Specified subset: CD45RA+ positively selected. Receptor source: a man between 18 and 29 years old in good health. Some clones in this sample may be carry-over from other donors' samples.

The V call is TRBV30, the J call TRBJ2-7, with 8 bases fitting TRBD2. Germline V gene lookup returns CDR1 GTSNPN and CDR2 SVGIG (reference sequence). The CDR3 has 16 residues. The junction had 13 bases not matched to a gene; V was cut back by 3 bases and J by 3 bases. The CDR3 bases are TGTGCCTGGAGGAATCCCGGAGGCGGGAGGATCTACGAGCAGTACTTC. This gives the protein CAWRNPGGGRIYEQYF.

This chain uses TRBV5-1 with TRBJ2-1, with no clear D. The CDR3 loop spans 14 amino acids. The germline CDR1 and CDR2 sequences are SGHRS and YFSETQ. V lost 4 bases and J 7 bases, leaving 15 bases between the germline ends. CDR3 sequence (DNA): TGCGCCAGCAGCGTCATGGGTAGTTGGAATGAGCAGTTCTTC. Translating gives CASSVMGSWNEQFF.

In regard to this clone: The same CDR3 is also encoded by other DNA sequences in this sample. The gene calls are TRBV5-1 and TRBJ2-7; D might be TRBD2 (6 bases). The CDR3 has 12 amino acids. Germline CDR1 SGHRS, CDR2 YFSETQ. The V end was cut by 7 bases, the J end by 4 bases, with 12 bases between. CDR3 in amino acids: CASSSSGYEQYF. As DNA, the CDR3 is TGCGCCAGCTCATCAAGCGGGTACGAGCAGTACTTC.

The chain has TRBV7-3 and TRBJ2-1; 12 nucleotides agree with TRBD2. The CDR3 has 15 amino acids. Germline trimming cut 5 bases from V and 9 bases from J; bases unmatched to any gene: 8. Germline lookup yields CDR1 SGHTA and CDR2 FQGTGA. The CDR3, as DNA: TGTGCCAGCAGCGCGACTAGCGGGAGTATGACTGAGCAGTTCTTC. This encodes CASSATSGSMTEQFF. Complete variable domain (other parts from reference TRBV7-3 and TRBJ2-1): GAGVSQTPSNKVTEKGKYVELRCDPISGHTALYWYRQSLGQGPEFLIYFQGTGAADDSGLPNDRFFAVRPEGSVSTLKIQRTERGDSAVYLCASSATSGSMTEQFFGPGTRLTVL.

The genes are TRBV7-2 and TRBJ2-5, with TRBD2 identical over 10 bases. V lost 3 bases to trimming and J lost 3 bases; unmatched junction nucleotides: 4. The CDR3 totals 15 residues. Germline-derived CDR1 and CDR2 are SGHTA and FQGNSA. CDR3 region: CASSFGTSVEETQYF. In DNA, the CDR3 is TGTGCCAGCAGCTTTGGGACTAGCGTAGAAGAGACCCAGTACTTC.